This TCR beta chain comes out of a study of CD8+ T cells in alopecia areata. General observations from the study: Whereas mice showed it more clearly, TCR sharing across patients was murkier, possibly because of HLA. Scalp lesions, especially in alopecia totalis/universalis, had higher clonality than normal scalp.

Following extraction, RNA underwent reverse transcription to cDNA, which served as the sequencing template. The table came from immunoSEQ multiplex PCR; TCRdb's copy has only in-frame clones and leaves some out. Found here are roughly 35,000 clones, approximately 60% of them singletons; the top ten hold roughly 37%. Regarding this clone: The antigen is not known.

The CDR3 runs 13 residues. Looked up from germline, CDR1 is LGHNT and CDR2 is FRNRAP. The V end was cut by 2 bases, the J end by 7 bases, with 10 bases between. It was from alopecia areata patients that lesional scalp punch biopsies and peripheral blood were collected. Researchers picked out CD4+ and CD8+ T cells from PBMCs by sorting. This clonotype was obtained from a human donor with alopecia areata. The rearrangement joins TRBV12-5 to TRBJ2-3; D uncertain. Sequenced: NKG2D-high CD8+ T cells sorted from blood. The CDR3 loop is CASGLQITNTQYF. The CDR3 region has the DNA TGTGCTAGTGGTTTGCAGATTACAAATACGCAGTATTTT.